The sample holds many counts of the clone carrying this T cell receptor beta chain. The record originates from a study of T-cell reconstitution after alpha-beta-depleted transplantation in children. The library targeted TCRbeta and was prepared with unique molecular identifiers. TCRdb recomputed calls from the PCR reads with MiXCR, one row per CDR3 protein. The top ten hold about 13% of the sample, which has more than 150,000 distinct CDR3 sequences, about 14% seen once. V gave up 4 bases and J gave up 0 bases, with 13 bases separating them. The CDR3 loop spans 15 amino acids. Looked up from germline, CDR1 is MGHDK and CDR2 is SYGVNS.

The chain is built from TRBV25-1 and TRBJ2-7; D is possibly TRBD1 or TRBD2 (6 bases each). Source: PBMCs from the stem cell graft donor, taken from the stem cell graft. The clonotype was recovered from a human donor who donated a stem cell graft to a child with acute lymphoblastic leukemia. DNA for the CDR3: TGTGCCAGCAGTGGGGGGGCGAAAAGCTCCTACGAGCAGTACTTC. Amino acids: CASSGGAKSSYEQYF.